Listed below are T cell receptor beta chains from one sample, sequenced in a study of blood T cell repertoires in COVID-19. TCRdb's copy holds only in-frame clones and misses some; the assay was immunoSEQ multiplex PCR. The sample contains more than 130,000 clones, approximately 80% of which appear only once. Sequencing was done on a sample of peripheral blood. Source of these receptors: a human donor in a cohort sampled during active COVID-19. The CDR3 runs from the conserved cysteine through the conserved F or W. The D gene is left open where the match is weak. Size tells how often a clone was seen (once, few, many) or the class of an expanded clone, and some rows leave it out.

TRBJ1-1 TRBV9 - - CASSTTTGNTEAFF TGTGCCAGCAGCACCACCACAGGGAACACTGAAGCTTTCTTT
TRBJ1-4 TRBV7-9 - - CASSLTSGNEKLFF TGTGCCAGCAGCTTAACGTCCGGTAATGAAAAACTGTTTTTT
TRBJ2-7 TRBV19 - TRBD1 CASSSRRGQGANEQYF TGTGCCAGTAGTAGTAGGAGGGGACAGGGGGCAAACGAGCAGTACTTC
TRBJ1-6 TRBV19 - - CASSIEGVNSPLHF TGTGCCAGTAGTATTGAGGGGGTTAATTCACCCCTCCACTTT
TRBJ1-1 TRBV29-1 few - CSVRTSYTEAFF TGCAGCGTCCGTACAAGTTACACTGAAGCTTTCTTT
TRBJ2-4 TRBV21-1 - - CASSKTGNLAKNIQYF TGTGCCAGCAGCAAGACAGGCAATCTAGCCAAAAACATTCAGTACTTC
TRBJ1-6 TRBV9 - - CASSVEAGASSPLHF TGTGCCAGCAGCGTAGAGGCGGGGGCGAGTTCACCCCTCCACTTT
TRBJ2-7 TRBV7-9 - - CASSLGGNRYEQYF TGTGCCAGCAGCTTAGGAGGGAACCGCTACGAGCAGTACTTC
TRBJ2-5 TRBV7-2 - TRBD2 CASSLDGAGQETQYF TGTGCCAGCAGCTTAGATGGAGCGGGACAAGAGACCCAGTACTTC
TRBJ1-1 TRBV5-5 - TRBD1 CASSRRDRENTEAFF TGTGCCAGCAGCAGGAGGGACAGAGAGAACACTGAAGCTTTCTTT
TRBJ2-7 TRBV4-1 - - CASSLDSSSYEQYF TGCGCCAGCAGCCTAGACTCGAGCTCCTACGAGCAGTACTTC
TRBJ1-2 TRBV6-5 - TRBD1 CATQTGGKGYTF TGTGCCACCCAGACAGGGGGCAAAGGCTACACCTTC
TRBJ1-5 TRBV7-2 - - CASSLAIGGTSNQPQHF TGTGCCAGCAGCTTAGCCATCGGGGGGACTAGCAATCAGCCCCAGCATTTT
TRBJ2-2 TRBV27 - TRBD2 CASSFLAGGNGELFF TGTGCCAGCAGTTTCTTAGCGGGGGGTAACGGGGAGCTGTTTTTT
TRBJ1-1 TRBV5-1 once - CASSLEEGLNTEAFF TGCGCCAGCAGCTTGGAGGAGGGATTGAACACTGAAGCTTTCTTT
TRBJ1-1 TRBV6-2/TRBV6-3 - - CASSLLRNTEAFF TGTGCCAGCAGTTTACTGAGGAACACTGAAGCTTTCTTT
TRBJ1-1 TRBV11-2 - - CASSLQTGHNTEAFF TGTGCCAGCAGCTTACAGACAGGTCATAACACTGAAGCTTTCTTT
TRBJ1-2 TRBV9 - TRBD1 CASSVGQGANYGYTF TGTGCCAGCAGCGTCGGACAGGGGGCTAACTATGGCTACACCTTC
TRBJ2-1 TRBV7-9 - TRBD2 CASSSYLAGAINEQFF TGTGCCAGCAGCTCTTATCTAGCGGGGGCGATCAATGAGCAGTTCTTC
TRBJ2-3 TRBV9 - - CASSNTRGASTDTQYF TGTGCCAGCAGCAACACTCGGGGGGCAAGCACAGATACGCAGTATTTT
TRBJ2-5 TRBV9 - TRBD1 CASSVSQGQETQYF TGTGCCAGCAGCGTATCACAGGGGCAAGAGACCCAGTACTTC
TRBJ1-6 TRBV5-1 few - CASSLKWTDSPLHF TGCGCCAGCAGCCTAAAGTGGACAGATTCACCCCTCCACTTT
TRBJ1-5 TRBV28 - - CASSFRGPQHF TGTGCCAGCAGTTTTCGGGGGCCCCAGCATTTT
TRBJ1-3 TRBV6-2/TRBV6-3 - - CASSLGVAGNTIYF TGTGCCAGCAGTTTGGGCGTTGCTGGAAACACCATATATTTT
TRBJ2-7 TRBV6-5 - - CASSHYLQEPSYEQYF TGTGCCAGCAGTCACTACTTGCAGGAACCCTCCTACGAGCAGTACTTC
TRBJ1-2 TRBV30 - - CAWGRQTTYYGYTF TGTGCCTGGGGGAGACAGACCACCTACTATGGCTACACCTTC
TRBJ1-2 TRBV30 - - CAWRRDRGNGYTF TGTGCCTGGAGACGGGATAGGGGGAATGGCTACACCTTC
TRBJ2-5 TRBV18 - - CASSPLFTVAGSLQETQYF TGTGCCAGCTCACCGCTGTTTACGGTGGCGGGGAGCCTCCAAGAGACCCAGTACTTC
TRBJ2-5 TRBV6-5 once TRBD1 CASRRDRGQETQYF TGTGCCAGCAGGAGGGACAGGGGCCAAGAGACCCAGTACTTC
TRBJ2-7 TRBV28 - TRBD2 CASTISGTSSYEQYF TGTGCCAGCACCATAAGCGGGACTAGCTCCTACGAGCAGTACTTC
TRBJ2-1 TRBV5-5 - TRBD2 CASSFTSEGYNEQFF TGTGCCAGCAGCTTTACTAGCGAGGGATACAATGAGCAGTTCTTC
TRBJ2-3 TRBV19 - - CASSIRGPSTDTQYF TGTGCCAGTAGTATACGGGGTCCTAGCACAGATACGCAGTATTTT
TRBJ2-3 TRBV6-5 - TRBD2 CASSPRLAASDTQYF TGTGCCAGCAGTCCCCGACTAGCGGCCTCAGATACGCAGTATTTT
TRBJ1-2 TRBV7-8 - - CASSLGVREDGYTF TGTGCCAGCAGCTTAGGGGTCAGGGAGGATGGCTACACCTTC
TRBJ2-5 TRBV5-4 - - CASSSRGQETQYF TGTGCCAGCAGCTCGCGAGGTCAAGAGACCCAGTACTTC
TRBJ2-3 TRBV7-9 - - CASSLGGQVSDTQYF TGTGCCAGCAGTCTCGGGGGGCAGGTTTCAGATACGCAGTATTTT
TRBJ2-6 TRBV27 - - CASSPTTGISSGANVLTF TGTGCCAGCAGTCCAACGACAGGCATTAGCTCTGGGGCCAACGTCCTGACTTTC
TRBJ1-2 TRBV29-1 - TRBD1 CSVDDRGLYGYTF TGCAGCGTTGATGACAGGGGGCTCTATGGCTACACCTTC
TRBJ2-7 TRBV4-2 - TRBD1 CASSQAGQATYEQYF TGTGCCAGCAGCCAAGCCGGACAGGCCACCTACGAGCAGTACTTC
TRBJ1-4 TRBV6-5 - TRBD1 CASSRGARGEKLFF TGTGCCAGCAGCAGGGGGGCGCGAGGTGAAAAACTGTTTTTT
TRBJ1-2 TRBV6-2/TRBV6-3 - - CASSYTGDGYTF TGTGCCAGCAGTTACACCGGAGATGGCTACACCTTC
TRBJ2-2 TRBV3-1/TRBV3-2 - - CASRPGINTGELFF TGTGCCAGCAGGCCCGGGATAAACACCGGGGAGCTGTTTTTT
TRBJ2-1 TRBV3-1/TRBV3-2 - TRBD2 CASSLERGGYNEQFF TGTGCCAGCAGCCTCGAGCGGGGGGGCTACAATGAGCAGTTCTTC
TRBJ2-1 TRBV27 - TRBD1 CASSSTGSYNEQFF TGTGCCAGCAGTTCGACAGGGTCCTACAATGAGCAGTTCTTC
TRBJ1-2 TRBV5-4 - - CASSLVGGVDGYTF TGTGCCAGCAGCTTGGTAGGAGGGGTGGATGGCTACACCTTC
TRBJ1-2 TRBV2 - TRBD1 CASSPTFTGGIYGYTF TGTGCCAGCAGTCCCACCTTTACAGGGGGGATCTATGGCTACACCTTC
TRBJ1-1 TRBV5-1 - - CASSPTLTGTEAFF TGCGCCAGCAGCCCAACCCTAACGGGAACTGAAGCTTTCTTT
TRBJ2-2 TRBV29-1 - - CSASGGLGDTWNTGELFF TGCAGCGCCTCCGGAGGCTTAGGAGATACTTGGAACACCGGGGAGCTGTTTTTT
TRBJ2-3 TRBV5-1 - TRBD2 CASSVHSGGSSDTQYF TGCGCCAGCAGCGTTCATAGCGGGGGTTCTTCAGATACGCAGTATTTT
TRBJ2-1 TRBV4-2 - TRBD2 CASSQEGDSGGAYNEQFF TGTGCCAGCAGCCAAGAAGGAGATAGCGGGGGGGCCTACAATGAGCAGTTCTTC
TRBJ2-1 TRBV9 - - CASSVANSPRSYNEQFF TGTGCCAGCAGCGTCGCGAACAGTCCACGCTCCTACAATGAGCAGTTCTTC
TRBJ1-5 TRBV6-5 - - CASSSRPTGLDQPQHF TGTGCCAGCAGTTCTCGACCGACAGGCCTGGATCAGCCCCAGCATTTT